The clone carrying this T cell receptor (beta chain) came up many times. The TCRbeta library was prepared with unique molecular identifiers. TCRdb reanalysed the PCR reads using MiXCR and keeps one entry per CDR3 protein. The sample includes about 610,000 distinct CDR3 sequences, over 9.5% seen only once; the top ten take roughly 4%. The data belong to a study of T-cell reconstitution after alpha-beta-depleted transplantation in children. V lost 6 bases, J lost 5 bases, and 16 bases stayed unmatched. The CDR3 extends over 16 amino acids. The V gene's germline CDR1 is SGHTA and CDR2 FQGNSA. The TCR originated in a human donor who donated a stem cell graft to a child with acute myeloid leukemia. The sequencing here drew on PBMCs from the stem cell graft donor, taken from the stem cell graft. The chain recombines TRBV7-2 with TRBJ2-7; 7 bases fit TRBD2. CDR3 nucleotide sequence: TGTGCCAGCAGAGCGGGAAGGAACCCTCGCTTTGACGAGCAGTACTTC. Amino acid sequence: CASRAGRNPRFDEQYF.